This entry features one T cell receptor (beta chain) sequence. As yet, its antigen is unknown. RNA transcripts yielded amplified TCR beta CDR3 regions. The first-round RT-PCR employed HTBI primers together with the Qiagen OneStep RT-PCR kit. A multiplex PCR was then performed as the second round. TCRdb reprocessed the multiplex PCR reads via MiXCR and lists one record per CDR3 protein. The sample shows around 40,000 distinct CDR3 sequences, under 65% of them seen only once. Germline values: CDR1 SEHNR, CDR2 FQNEAQ (reference sequence). The CDR3 extends over 14 amino acids. With 0 bases removed from V and 4 bases from J, the gap between germline ends came to 7 bases. The sample belongs to a study of Graves' ophthalmopathy and Graves' hyperthyroidism. Study findings and constraints: Most expanded clonotypes in thyroid above 0.001 frequency also showed up in blood.

The sequenced material came from peripheral blood. The chain links TRBV7-9 to TRBJ2-1; D perhaps matches TRBD2 (5 bases). This TCR derives from an adult man with Graves' ophthalmopathy. The CDR3 region is CASSLAEDYNEQFF. The DNA for the CDR3 is TGTGCCAGCAGCTTAGCGGAGGATTACAATGAGCAGTTCTTC. Together with reference TRBV7-9 and TRBJ2-1, the CDR3 gives the full variable domain: DTGVSQNPRHKITKRGQNVTFRCDPISEHNRLYWYRQTLGQGPEFLTYFQNEAQLEKSRLLSDRFSAERPKGSFSTLEIQRTEQGDSAMYLCASSLAEDYNEQFFGPGTRLTVL.